Below, 14 T cell receptor beta chains from the same sample are listed, as sequenced in a study of T cell responses to AZD1222 COVID-19 vaccine. Repertoires were generated with immunoSEQ multiplex PCR, while TCRdb's copy carries only in-frame clones and drops some. The table lists around 88,000 clones, approximately 88% of them singletons, with under 7% in the top ten. The sequencing here drew on peripheral blood, taken on day 0 of AZD1222 vaccination. Receptors originate from an adult in good health.

CDR3 DNA sequence: TGTGCCAGCAGTCCGCTCCCGATCAGAGCGGGAGCGGAAAATGAGCAGTTCTTC. This encodes CASSPLPIRAGAENEQFF. J is TRBJ2-1 and V is TRBV6-6; TRBD2 agrees at 8 bases. Germline V CDR1 and CDR2: MNHNY, SVGAGI (reference sequence). This CDR3 region has 18 residues. Losses at the gene ends were 5 bases for V and 7 bases for J; bases not matched to a gene: 19.

The rearrangement links TRBV2 to TRBJ1-1; the D gene is possibly TRBD1 (5 bases). This CDR3 contains 13 residues. Trimming cost V 4 bases and J 1 base, with 7 bases left between them. Germline V CDR1 and CDR2: SNHLY, FYNNEI. CDR3 DNA sequence: TGTGCCAGCAGTGCAGACAGGAACACTGAAGCTTTCTTT. Translated: CASSADRNTEAFF.

V and J are TRBV5-1 and TRBJ2-5; 10 nucleotides match TRBD1. The trim removed 5 bases at V and 2 bases at J, leaving 9 bases unmatched. Germline CDR1 SGHRS, CDR2 YFSETQ. The CDR3 length is 16 residues. The CDR3 region is CASRLTGGVGQETQYF. CDR3 in DNA: TGCGCCAGCAGGCTGACAGGGGGCGTCGGTCAAGAGACCCAGTACTTC. The full variable domain, completed using reference TRBV5-1 and TRBJ2-5, is KAGVTQTPRYLIKTRGQQVTLSCSPISGHRSVSWYQQTPGQGLQFLFEYFSETQRNKGNFPGRFSGRQFSNSRSEMNVSTLELGDSALYLCASRLTGGVGQETQYFGPGTRLLVL.

V usage is TRBV24-1 and J usage is TRBJ2-2; D may be TRBD2 (5 bases). V gave up 7 bases and J gave up 5 bases, with 13 bases separating them. This CDR3 is 14 amino acids long. Germline V gene sequence: CDR1 KGHDR, CDR2 SFDVKD. For the CDR3, the DNA is TGTGCCACCAGAGAAACGGGGAGAACCGGGGAGCTGTTTTTT. Its protein is CATRETGRTGELFF.

J is TRBJ2-3 and V is TRBV28, with D uncertain. The V gene lost 2 bases and the J gene lost 0 bases, with 12 bases spanning the gap. Per the germline V gene, CDR1 is MDHEN and CDR2 is SYDVKM. This CDR3 spans 16 amino acids. DNA of the CDR3: TGTGCCAGCAGTTTACCTGGACGTTCTAGCACAGATACGCAGTATTTT. This sequence encodes CASSLPGRSSTDTQYF. The entire variable domain, with the rest obtained from reference TRBV28 and TRBJ2-3, is as follows: DVKVTQSSRYLVKRTGEKVFLECVQDMDHENMFWYRQDPGLGLRLIYFSYDVKMKEKGDIPEGYSVSREKKERFSLILESASTNQTSMYLCASSLPGRSSTDTQYFGPGTRLTVL.

This clone was observed once. The V and J genes are TRBV6-1 and TRBJ1-2; unclear D gene. CDR1 and CDR2 from the germline V gene are MNHNS and SASEGT. CDR3 size: 12 residues. V gave up 3 bases and J gave up 8 bases, with 10 bases separating them. The CDR3 is CASSEFSGGYTF. The CDR3 DNA reads as TGTGCCAGCAGTGAGTTTTCTGGCGGCTACACCTTC.

The chain combines TRBV4-1 with TRBJ2-2, with D tentatively TRBD1 (6 bases). Trimming removed 2 bases at V and 2 bases at J, with 9 bases between. Per the germline V gene, CDR1 is MGHRA and CDR2 is YSYEKL. There are 15 residues in the CDR3. CDR3 nucleotide sequence: TGCGCCAGCAGCCAACCGGGACAAAACACCGGGGAGCTGTTTTTT. It translates to CASSQPGQNTGELFF.

V and J are TRBV28 and TRBJ2-1; D is possibly TRBD1 (6 bases). The CDR3 covers 13 residues. Germline values: CDR1 MDHEN, CDR2 SYDVKM. Trimming took off 4 bases at V and 6 bases at J, with 10 bases between the two ends. The CDR3 here is CASSSGTLNEQFF. CDR3 in DNA: TGTGCCAGCAGTTCCGGGACACTCAATGAGCAGTTCTTC.

Turning to this clone: The sample carries other DNA sequences with the same CDR3. The V gene is TRBV25-1, the J gene TRBJ1-1; maybe TRBD1 (5 bases). V shed 5 bases and J shed 3 bases, with 10 bases lying between them. Germline CDR1 is MGHDK and CDR2 is SYGVNS. This CDR3 region has 13 residues. Here the CDR3 reads CASSRGGYTEAFF. CDR3 DNA sequence: TGTGCCAGCAGTCGGGGGGGGTACACTGAAGCTTTCTTT.

V is TRBV6-2 or TRBV6-3 and J is TRBJ1-1; TRBD1 agrees at 9 bases. The germline V gene encodes CDR1 MNHEY and CDR2 SVGEGT. This CDR3 is 14 amino acids long. The J segment lost 5 bases and the V segment lost 1 base, leaving 2 bases of the junction unmatched. The DNA for the CDR3 is TGTGCCAGCAGTTACTTGGGACAGGGAACTGAAGCTTTCTTT. It is translated as CASSYLGQGTEAFF.

This rearrangement joins TRBV30 to TRBJ1-2; 8 positions agree with TRBD1. The germline V gene encodes CDR1 GTSNPN and CDR2 SVGIG (reference sequence). After removal of 0 bases from V and 8 bases from J, the junction contained 8 bases not matched to a gene. The CDR3 is 14 amino acids. The CDR3 region has the DNA TGTGCCTGGAGTGTTCGCAGGGGGCGCGTCGGCTACACCTTC. Protein sequence: CAWSVRRGRVGYTF.

As to this clone: Distinct nucleotide sequences in the sample also encode this CDR3. This rearrangement joins TRBV7-3 to TRBJ2-1, with D possibly called TRBD1 or TRBD2 (7 bases each). The CDR3 has 13 amino acids. CDR1 and CDR2 (germline): SGHTA, FQGTGA. The V end lost 2 bases, the J end lost 7 bases, and 9 bases lay between the germline ends. The CDR3 bases are TGTGCCAGCAGCTTACAGGGGGGGAATGAGCAGTTCTTC. Amino acids: CASSLQGGNEQFF.

The chain links TRBV27 to TRBJ1-1; TRBD1 is a possible D gene (5 bases). Trimming cost V 6 bases and J 4 bases, with 15 bases left between them. The germline CDR1 and CDR2 sequences are MNHEY and SMNVEV (reference sequence). This CDR3 is 14 amino acids long. In DNA, the CDR3 is TGTGCCAGCAGCTCCGGACAAGGAATCACTGAAGCTTTCTTT. It codes for CASSSGQGITEAFF.

The gene calls are TRBV28 and TRBJ1-2, with D maybe TRBD1 (5 bases). V was clipped by 6 bases and J by 3 bases, with 11 bases between them. The CDR3 length is 13 residues. CDR1 and CDR2 (germline): MDHEN, SYDVKM. The CDR3 spells CASSLGTDYGYTF. Written as DNA, the CDR3 is TGTGCCAGCAGCCTCGGGACTGACTATGGCTACACCTTC.